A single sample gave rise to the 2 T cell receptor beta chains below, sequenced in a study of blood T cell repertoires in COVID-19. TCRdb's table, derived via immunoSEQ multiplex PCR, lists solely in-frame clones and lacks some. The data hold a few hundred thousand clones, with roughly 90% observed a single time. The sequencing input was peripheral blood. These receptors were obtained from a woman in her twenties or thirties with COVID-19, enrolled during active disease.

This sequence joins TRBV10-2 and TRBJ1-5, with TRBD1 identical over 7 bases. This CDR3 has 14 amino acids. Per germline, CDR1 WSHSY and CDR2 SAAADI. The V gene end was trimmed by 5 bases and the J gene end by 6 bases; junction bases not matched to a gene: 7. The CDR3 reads CASSSRQGGQPQHF. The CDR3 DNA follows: TGCGCCAGCAGTTCCCGACAGGGCGGTCAGCCCCAGCATTTT.

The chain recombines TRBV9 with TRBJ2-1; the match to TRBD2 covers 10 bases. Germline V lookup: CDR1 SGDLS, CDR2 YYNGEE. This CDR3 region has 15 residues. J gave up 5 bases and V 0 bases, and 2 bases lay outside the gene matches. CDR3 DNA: TGTGCCAGCAGCGTAGGGAGCGGGAGGGACAATGAGCAGTTCTTC. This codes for CASSVGSGRDNEQFF.